This T cell receptor beta chain was identified in a study of blood T cell repertoires in COVID-19. Study-level information: Spain, Italy and the United States supplied samples that represented acute and convalescent COVID-19. PBMCs, B-cell-depleted T cells, or T cells provided the cDNA or gDNA that made up the material.

After removal of 0 bases from V and 5 bases from J, the junction contained 8 bases not matched to a gene. Germline CDR1 and CDR2: KGHDR and SFDVKD. The CDR3 has 16 residues. Original processing methods: Counts of nucleated cells, estimated from reference gene primer amplification, were obtained. Some clones are missing from TCRdb's copy, which holds only in-frame ones; the method was immunoSEQ multiplex PCR. The V and J calls and clone size were taken over from that table, and D and trimming were inferred from the DNA. The data contain roughly 46,000 clones, 88% of them singletons. The sample comprised peripheral blood. The receptor comes from a man in his forties or fifties with active COVID-19. The chain combines TRBV24-1 with TRBJ2-7, with 8 bases matching TRBD2. CDR3 sequence reads: CATSDLRPGGVDEQYF. CDR3 in DNA: TGTGCCACCAGTGATTTGCGTCCGGGAGGGGTCGACGAGCAGTACTTC.